This TCR beta chain is drawn from a study of T cell responses to AZD1222 COVID-19 vaccine. Doses given second, at about 4 or about 12 weeks, were pooled. Looked up from germline, CDR1 is LNHDA and CDR2 is SQIVND (reference sequence). CDR3 size: 14 residues. Trimming stripped 5 bases from V and 2 bases from J, with 13 bases between. This table comes from immunoSEQ multiplex PCR, and its TCRdb copy is limited to in-frame clones, with some not included. Of over 110,000 clones listed, about 91% are singletons. Study-wide findings and caveats: Sampling captured repertoires only after the peak T cell response. Clonal diversity may have been underestimated in mostly white British donors. Following two doses of AZD1222, Spike-specific TCR breadth and depth rose.

With regard to this clone: What it recognizes is unknown.

This TCR derives from an adult who received the AZD1222 COVID-19 vaccine. V and J are TRBV19 and TRBJ2-7; D ambiguous. Sequenced here: peripheral blood, sampled 28 days after the second AZD1222 dose. The CDR3 nucleotides read TGTGCCAGTAGTGTCTCGTTGGGGACCTACGAGCAGTACTTC. It translates to CASSVSLGTYEQYF.